Presented here are 17 T cell receptor beta chains from one specimen sequenced in a study of blood T cell repertoires in COVID-19. Generated by immunoSEQ multiplex PCR, the TCRdb table keeps only in-frame clones and is missing some. The sample lists around 120,000 clones, 75% to 90% seen once, with approximately 2.3% in the top ten. Specimen: peripheral blood. Receptors originate from a man under 40 with acute or convalescent COVID-19.

V is TRBV6-2 or TRBV6-3 and J is TRBJ2-7; weak D call: TRBD2 (5 bases). Germline V gene sequence: CDR1 MNHEY, CDR2 SVGEGT. Trimming took off 3 bases at V and 3 bases at J, with 12 bases between the two ends. The CDR3 spans 14 residues. CDR3 nucleotides: TGTGCCAGCAGTTATAGTAGCGTCTACTACGAGCAGTACTTC. Its protein product is CASSYSSVYYEQYF.

The chain combines TRBV29-1 with TRBJ2-3; 10 bases fit TRBD2. The CDR3 contains 13 residues. Germline V gene lookup returns CDR1 SQVTM and CDR2 ANQGSEA. V lost 7 bases, J lost 6 bases, and 7 bases stayed unmatched. The CDR3 bases are TGCAGCGGTTCTAGCGGGAGTGGTGATACGCAGTATTTT. Translation gives CSGSSGSGDTQYF.

This clone has more than one count but fewer than ten. The chain links TRBV11-2 to TRBJ2-7; D may be TRBD1 (5 bases). The CDR3 has 15 amino acids. The germline V gene encodes CDR1 SGHAT and CDR2 FQNNGV. V dropped 7 bases and J dropped 0 bases, with 16 bases sitting between them. CDR3 loop: CASTLTGVSSYEQYF. The CDR3 DNA reads TGTGCCAGCACCCTTACAGGTGTGAGCTCCTACGAGCAGTACTTC.

This clone was seen a single time. The chain combines TRBV7-8 with TRBJ2-5; 7 bases are shared with TRBD1. V lost 4 bases to trimming and J lost 3 bases; unmatched junction nucleotides: 8. The CDR3 contains 15 residues. Germline V CDR1 and CDR2: SGHVS, FQNEAQ. The CDR3: CASSSTGTAEETQYF. In DNA form, the CDR3 reads TGTGCCAGCAGCTCAACCGGGACAGCCGAAGAGACCCAGTACTTC.

Comments on this clone: A much more abundant neighbour one base away suggests this may be a read error. The rearrangement joins TRBV7-3 to TRBJ2-2, with 8 bases matching TRBD1. Germline CDR1 is SGHTA and CDR2 is FQGTGA. The CDR3 spans 15 residues. J gave up 1 base and V 5 bases, and 3 bases lay outside the gene matches. The CDR3 DNA reads as TGTGCCAGCAGCCAAGGGACAGGGAACACCGGGGAGCTGTTTTTT. Translating gives CASSQGTGNTGELFF.

J is TRBJ1-5 and V is TRBV20-1, with 8 bases that match TRBD1. Germline-derived CDR1 and CDR2 are DFQATT and SNEGSKA (reference sequence). V trimming: 3 bases; J trimming: 0 bases; junction bases outside the gene matches: 7. The CDR3 contains 16 residues. Here the CDR3 reads CSASTGGGYSNQPQHF. For the CDR3, the DNA is TGCAGTGCTAGTACAGGGGGGGGTTATAGCAATCAGCCCCAGCATTTT.

The chain combines TRBV11-2 with TRBJ2-5; 7 nucleotides match TRBD1. V was pared by 1 base and J by 7 bases, with 3 bases of the junction left unmatched. Looked up from germline, CDR1 is SGHAT and CDR2 is FQNNGV. This CDR3 spans 13 amino acids. CDR3 amino acids: CASSLGGDRTQYF. The CDR3 DNA is TGTGCCAGCAGCTTAGGAGGGGACAGGACCCAGTACTTC.

The chain combines TRBV19 with TRBJ2-1; 8 bases line up with TRBD1. The CDR3 consists of 13 residues. Germline V gene lookup returns CDR1 LNHDA and CDR2 SQIVND (reference sequence). V dropped 4 bases and J dropped 10; count of bases not matched to a gene: 6. The CDR3 DNA reads as TGTGCCAGTAGTAGGACAGGGAGGCAAGAGCAGTTCTTC. It specifies CASSRTGRQEQFF.

This chain connects TRBV27 to TRBJ2-1, with 11 bases lining up with TRBD2. The junction had 6 bases not matched to a gene; V was cut back by 5 bases and J by 3 bases. The germline V gene encodes CDR1 MNHEY and CDR2 SMNVEV (reference sequence). CDR3 length: 16 residues. This CDR3 reads CASSVRLAGNYNEQFF. Here the CDR3 DNA reads TGTGCCAGCAGTGTCAGACTAGCGGGGAACTACAATGAGCAGTTCTTC.

The CDR3 coding sequence is TGTGCCAGCAGCAATACCGGGACTAGCATACCCTACGAGCAGTACGTC. Translated: CASSNTGTSIPYEQYV. The gene calls are TRBV21-1 and TRBJ2-7; the DNA was not compared with TRBD2, the D call given in the table. TRBV21-1 is assigned pseudogene status. This CDR3 has 16 amino acids.

The chain employs TRBV7-2 and TRBJ1-2, with D maybe TRBD1 (5 bases). The V end lost 5 bases, the J end lost 6 bases, and 16 bases lay between the germline ends. Germline CDR1 is SGHTA and CDR2 is FQGNSA. The length of the CDR3 is 14 residues. This CDR3 reads CASSLDGGPNGYTF. DNA for the CDR3: TGTGCCAGCAGCCTCGACGGGGGTCCCAATGGCTACACCTTC. The whole variable domain, remainder taken from reference TRBV7-2 and TRBJ1-2, is GAGVSQSPSNKVTEKGKDVELRCDPISGHTALYWYRQSLGQGLEFLIYFQGNSAPDKSGLPSDRFSAERTGGSVSTLTIQRTQQEDSAVYLCASSLDGGPNGYTFGSGTRLTVV.

This clone was detected only once. The chain carries TRBV27 and TRBJ2-1, with D perhaps TRBD1 (6 bases). V was shortened by 5 bases and J by 7 bases, with 12 bases between the two germline ends. The CDR3 is 13 residues long. Per the germline V gene, CDR1 is MNHEY and CDR2 is SMNVEV (reference sequence). This CDR3 is CASSQQGRNEQFF. The CDR3 DNA is TGTGCCAGCAGTCAACAGGGCCGGAATGAGCAGTTCTTC.

The chain has TRBV6-1 and TRBJ2-1, with TRBD1 identical over 7 bases. This CDR3 region has 14 residues. The trim removed 1 base at V and 5 bases at J, leaving 2 bases unmatched. In germline, CDR1 is MNHNS, CDR2 SASEGT. Here the CDR3 reads CASSEVTGDNEQFF. The CDR3 region has the DNA TGTGCCAGCAGTGAAGTCACAGGGGACAATGAGCAGTTCTTC.

This chain uses TRBV2 with TRBJ2-5; maybe TRBD1 (5 bases). CDR1 is SNHLY and CDR2 is FYNNEI in the germline V gene. V lost 6 bases, J lost 1 base, and 12 bases lay in between. There are 14 residues in the CDR3. In nucleotides, the CDR3 is TGTGCCAGCAGCCCCCCCGACAGCCAAGAGACCCAGTACTTC. Amino acid sequence: CASSPPDSQETQYF.

V usage is TRBV11-1 and J usage is TRBJ2-3; no reliable D call. CDR3 length: 14 amino acids. Trimming took off 5 bases at V and 3 bases at J, with 12 bases between the two ends. Germline V gene sequence: CDR1 SGHAT, CDR2 FQDESV (reference sequence). In nucleotides, the CDR3 is TGTGCCAGCAGCCTCCTAGGCAGTACAGATACGCAGTATTTT. This sequence encodes CASSLLGSTDTQYF.

Here the CDR3 DNA reads TGTGCCAGCAGCCAAGGAGAGGGTGGAAACACCATATATTTT. Translated, it gives CASSQGEGGNTIYF. The rearrangement uses TRBV3-1 (or the pseudogene TRBV3-2) and TRBJ1-3; D call uncertain. The CDR3 totals 14 residues. Germline CDR1 is LGHDT and CDR2 is YNNKEL (reference sequence). The V gene lost 1 base and the J gene lost 3 bases, with 7 bases spanning the gap.

The rearrangement links TRBV6-2 or TRBV6-3 to TRBJ2-7; D possibly corresponds to TRBD1 (6 bases). The CDR3 runs 19 residues. Germline V lookup: CDR1 MNHEY, CDR2 SVGEGT. Trimming stripped 2 bases from V and 4 bases from J, with 27 bases between. The CDR3 nucleotides read TGTGCCAGCAGTTACCAAATCTTGCCGCCCGGGACACATACTTACGAGCAGTACTTC. This gives the protein CASSYQILPPGTHTYEQYF.